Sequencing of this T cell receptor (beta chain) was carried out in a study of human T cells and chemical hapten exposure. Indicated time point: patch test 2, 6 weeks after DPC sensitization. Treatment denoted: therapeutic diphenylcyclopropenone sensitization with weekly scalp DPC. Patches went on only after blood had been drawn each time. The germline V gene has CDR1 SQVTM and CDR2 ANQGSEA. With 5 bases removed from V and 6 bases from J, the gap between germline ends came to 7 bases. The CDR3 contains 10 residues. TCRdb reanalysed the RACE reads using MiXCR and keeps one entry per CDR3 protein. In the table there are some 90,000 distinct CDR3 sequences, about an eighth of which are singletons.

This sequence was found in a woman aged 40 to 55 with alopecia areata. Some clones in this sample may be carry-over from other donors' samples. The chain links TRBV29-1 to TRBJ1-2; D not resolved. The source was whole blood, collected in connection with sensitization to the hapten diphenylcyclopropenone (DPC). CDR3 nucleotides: TGCAGCGTTTTAGGAGATGGCTACACCTTC. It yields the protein CSVLGDGYTF.